The clone carrying this T cell receptor (beta chain) was seen repeatedly, ten times or more. As yet, its antigen is unknown. The CDR3 sequence is 13 residues long. Germline loops: CDR1 GTSNPN, CDR2 SVGIG (reference sequence). Trimming took 5 bases from V and 3 from J; bases not matched to a gene: 6. This entry comes from a study of T cells after yellow fever vaccination. Study results and limitations: Clones from primary vaccination mostly reappeared after the booster (96% CD4, over 85% CD8).

Template switching by 5'RACE produced TCR cDNA, adding a universal primer site and UMIs. TCRdb recomputed calls from the 5' RACE reads with MiXCR, one row per CDR3 protein. Among under 250,000 distinct CDR3 sequences listed, less than 3.5% were seen once. The input for sequencing was CD4+ T cells sorted from PBMCs, taken 10 days after the yellow fever booster vaccination. This TCR was sampled from a man between 18 and 35 years old who received the YFV17D yellow fever vaccine. The V gene is TRBV30, the J gene TRBJ1-1; 7 bases are a match to TRBD1. The CDR3 nucleotides are TGTGCCTGGGCGACAGGGTTGGACACTGAAGCTTTCTTT. As protein: CAWATGLDTEAFF.